This T cell receptor beta chain emerged from a study of radiation and T cells in renal cell carcinoma. Study outcomes and limitations: Top tumor clonotypes rose in blood 2 weeks post-radiation, then contracted.

From germline, CDR1 is LGHNA and CDR2 YSLEER. V lost 1 base and J lost 5, with 14 bases in between. The CDR3 is 15 residues long. Time point described: blood 4 weeks post-SBRT, at nephrectomy. Sample treatment: 15 Gy SBRT to primary tumor, nephrectomy 4 weeks later. Nephrectomy followed 15 Gy stereotactic body radiation by 4 weeks. Radiation-treated patients gave blood at baseline, week 2 and week 4. Clear cell pathology was present in this patient's renal cell carcinoma. On this clone itself: Its antigen is not identified.

Libraries were prepared by immunoSEQ multiplex PCR; TCRdb keeps only in-frame clonotypes and omits some of them. Among about 83,000 clones listed, roughly 83% were seen once. The sequencing here drew on blood, taken from a patient whose treatment included radiotherapy and nephrectomy. The sequence came from a woman aged 60-70 years with renal cell carcinoma. V and J are TRBV4-3 and TRBJ1-2; TRBD1 is a possible D gene (5 bases). In nucleotides, the CDR3 is TGCGCCAGCAGCCAAGGCCCCGGGACCGCGTATGGCTACACCTTC. Amino acids: CASSQGPGTAYGYTF.